The present entry profiles one T cell receptor (beta chain) with its context. Its antigen is currently unknown. Extraction of RNA preceded its reverse transcription into cDNA, which served as the sequencing template. Profiling relied on immunoSEQ multiplex PCR, and the TCRdb table lists in-frame clones only, not all of them. The data contain tens of thousands of clones, roughly 51% of them singletons. The CDR3 contains 16 residues. Germline V gene lookup returns CDR1 SGDLS and CDR2 YYNGEE. After removal of 4 bases from V and 0 bases from J, the junction contained 7 bases not matched to a gene. Researchers gathered lesional scalp punch biopsies and peripheral blood from patients with alopecia areata. PBMC-derived CD4+ and CD8+ T cells were sorted. These data belong to a study of CD8+ T cells in alopecia areata. General study results and limits: Patients shared TCRs less clearly than mice did, possibly for HLA-related reasons. Lesional scalp, especially alopecia totalis/universalis, showed higher clonality than normal scalp.

The TCR originated in a human donor with alopecia areata. This chain links TRBV9 with TRBJ2-3, with 8 bases identical to TRBD1. Sequencing was carried out using NKG2D-high CD8+ T cells sorted from blood. CDR3 nucleotide sequence: TGTGCCAGCAGCCCAAGACAGGGGCCGAGCACAGATACGCAGTATTTT. Translated: CASSPRQGPSTDTQYF.